One sample yielded the 27 T cell receptor beta chains listed below, sequenced in a study of tumor-infiltrating lymphocytes in primary liver carcinoma. From around 20-30 mg of unsorted bulk tissue, DNA and RNA were co-extracted together. TCR beta cDNA came from about 450 ng total RNA, primed with a constant-region primer. Libraries of TCR beta came from three nested multiplex PCR rounds with slightly modified ARM-PCR. Forward primers for TRBV1-TRBV30 and a C-beta reverse primer served the first two PCR rounds, at approximately 10 cycles each. TCRdb reprocessed the multiplex PCR reads via MiXCR and lists one record per CDR3 protein. This table has 50,000 or so distinct CDR3 sequences, around 77% appearing once. The sample was liver tumor tissue from sampling region 5. Noted subset: tumor region T5, tumor centre. These receptors were collected from a man aged 40-55 years with primary liver carcinoma and hepatitis B virus infection.

Details on this clonotype: One end of the junction varies from germline; a read error may be responsible. This chain joins TRBV4-1 and TRBJ1-5, with TRBD1 matching over 7 bases. In germline, CDR1 is MGHRA, CDR2 YSYEKL. This CDR3 has 14 amino acids. The CDR3: CASCQDGQVQPQHF. The CDR3 DNA reads as TGCGCCAGCTGCCAAGATGGACAGGTTCAGCCCCAGCATTTT.

This chain joins TRBV12-3 or TRBV12-4 and TRBJ2-7, with D possibly TRBD1 on 6 matching bases. This CDR3 has 14 residues. V shed 7 bases and J shed 6 bases, with 19 bases lying between them. CDR3 DNA: TGTGCCAGCACCTGGGGGACAAGGGTCTGCGAGCAGTACTTC. Its translation: CASTWGTRVCEQYF.

As regards this clonotype: One junction end does not reproduce the germline sequence, and a read error may be involved. The chain joins TRBV11-3 to TRBJ2-1; D is unresolved. Germline CDR1 and CDR2: SGHNT and YENEEA. The CDR3 sequence is 14 residues long. For the CDR3, the DNA is TGTACCAGCAGTTTCGCCGGCCCCTACAATGAGCAGCTCTTC. Residues: CTSSFAGPYNEQLF.

The chain employs TRBV11-2 and TRBJ2-5; TRBD1 is a possible D gene (5 bases). This CDR3 is 13 amino acids long. Looked up from germline, CDR1 is SGHAT and CDR2 is FQNNGV. V was cut by 6 bases and J by 1 base, with 9 bases left in between. This CDR3 is CASRQVLQETQYF. CDR3 in DNA: TGTGCCAGCAGACAGGTGCTCCAAGAGACCCAGTACTTC. The full variable domain, completed using reference TRBV11-2 and TRBJ2-5, is EAGVAQSPRYKIIEKRQSVAFWCNPISGHATLYWYQQILGQGPKLLIQFQNNGVVDDSQLPKDRFSAERLKGVDSTLKIQPAKLEDSAVYLCASRQVLQETQYFGPGTRLLVL.

The rearrangement uses TRBV4-3 and TRBJ1-3; D perhaps matches TRBD1 (6 bases). There are 17 residues in the CDR3. The V end was cut by 6 bases, the J end by 2 bases, with 20 bases between. Germline V gene sequence: CDR1 LGHNA, CDR2 YSLEER. In nucleotides, the CDR3 is TGCGCCAGCAGTCAAACACCGGGAAAGGGGGCTGGAAACACCATATATTTT. Translation gives CASSQTPGKGAGNTIYF.

Details on this clonotype: At one end the junction does not follow the germline gene, possibly because of a read error. The V call is TRBV29-1, the J call TRBJ2-5; possibly TRBD1 for D (5 bases). CDR3 size: 12 residues. Germline V gives CDR1 SQVTM, CDR2 ANQGSEA. DNA for the CDR3: TGCAGCGTTGCGAACAGGAAGGAGACCCAATACTTC. Translation gives CSVANRKETQYF.

On this clonotype: A read error is likely, as this CDR3 ends without the conserved phenylalanine or tryptophan. This chain joins TRBV11-2 and TRBJ2-1, with 8 bases lining up with TRBD2. Looked up from germline, CDR1 is SGHAT and CDR2 is FQNNGV. The CDR3 is 17 residues long. For the CDR3, the DNA is TGTACCAGCAGCTTAGATAGGGGCGGGAGGTTCTACAATGGGCAGTTCATC. This codes for CTSSLDRGGRFYNGQFI.

Note on this clonotype: One end of the junction varies from germline; a read error may be responsible. The CDR3 region has the DNA TGCAGCGTTAGGGACGGGACAAATTCACCTCTCCACTTT. Residues: CSVRDGTNSPLHF. The chain combines TRBV29-1 with TRBJ1-6, with D possibly being TRBD1 (6 bases). Germline V gene data show CDR1 as SQVTM and CDR2 as ANQGSEA. This CDR3 is built from 13 residues.

This clonotype was seen a few times. The chain joins TRBV29-1 to TRBJ2-3; 14 nucleotides align to TRBD2. J lost 5 bases, V lost 6 bases, and 7 bases had no gene match. The CDR3 is made up of 15 amino acids. Per the germline V gene, CDR1 is SQVTM and CDR2 is ANQGSEA. The CDR3 DNA reads TGCAGCGTGGGGACTAGCGGGAGCGGGGGAGATACGCAGTATTTT. Its translation is CSVGTSGSGGDTQYF.

Notes on this clonotype: This may come from a read error, since a much larger clone is one base off. CDR3 nucleotide sequence: TGTGTCAGCAATAGCGGGAGAGGACAGGAGACCCAGTACTTC. Translated: CVSNSGRGQETQYF. The chain recombines TRBV9 with TRBJ2-5, with 9 nucleotides matching TRBD2. The germline V gene encodes CDR1 SGDLS and CDR2 YYNGEE. The CDR3 extends over 14 amino acids.

For this clonotype: No conserved phenylalanine or tryptophan ends this CDR3, so it is likely a read error. No DNA is shown, since the ends of the CDR3 on it are uncertain; the CDR3 is the one TCRdb lists. The chain couples TRBV6-1 to TRBJ1-5. The CDR3 is 15 residues long, counting both termini. The V gene's germline CDR1 is MNHNS and CDR2 SASEGT. The chain's CDR3 is CASSEGQGQNQPRHV.

V gene TRBV11-2 combines with J gene TRBJ2-4; the D is unclear. The CDR3 spans 15 residues. CDR1 is SGHAT and CDR2 is FQNNGV in the germline V gene. The CDR3 loop reads CNTTTSAVAKNIQYF. The CDR3 region has the DNA TGTAACACCACCACTTCGGCGGTAGCCAAAAACATTCAGTACTTC.

This clonotype was counted many times. Possible read error: a much larger clone is one base away. V is TRBV29-1 and J is TRBJ2-1, with 9 bases lining up with TRBD2. Germline loops: CDR1 SQVTM, CDR2 ANQGSEA. CDR3 length equals 15 residues. The CDR3 bases are TGCAGCGTTGATTCTCGGCGGGAGGGCTACAATGAGCAGCTCTTC. It is translated as CSVDSRREGYNEQLF.

Comment on this clonotype: The conserved phenylalanine or tryptophan normally closing the CDR3 is absent here, so this likely arose from a read error. The gene calls are TRBV5-6 and TRBJ1-1; D is uncertain. Germline V lookup: CDR1 SGHDT, CDR2 YYEEEE. Trimming took 4 bases from V and 5 from J, leaving 15 bases between them. CDR3 length: 14 residues. CDR3 sequence reads: CASSARQGLTEAFC. CDR3 in DNA: TGTGCCAGCAGCGCACGACAAGGGCTGACTGAAGCTTTCTGT.

To note about this clonotype: An end of the junction differs from the germline gene, which may be a read error. This sequence joins TRBV11-2 and TRBJ2-3; possible D gene TRBD1, 5 bases. This CDR3 is built from 14 residues. Germline CDR1 is SGHAT and CDR2 is FQNNGV. DNA of the CDR3: TGTACCAGCAGCTTAAACCAACAAGGGGATGCGCAGTATTTT. Protein: CTSSLNQQGDAQYF.

The gene calls are TRBV6-1 and TRBJ1-2, with D possibly TRBD1 on 5 matching bases. Germline CDR1 is MNHNS and CDR2 is SASEGT. Between the trimmed V and J ends, which lost 7 bases and 3 bases, there was a span of 15 bases. This CDR3 is built from 14 residues. CDR3: CASTTTVGDYGYTF. For the CDR3, the DNA is TGTGCCAGCACCACAACAGTAGGGGACTATGGCTACACCTTC.

To note about this clonotype: The junction does not match germline at one end; this may be a read error. The rearrangement uses TRBV5-5 and TRBJ2-5; D is unresolved. This CDR3 has 15 amino acids. Germline V gene data show CDR1 as SGHKS and CDR2 as YYEKEE (reference sequence). The CDR3 protein is CANSLESGPRETQYF. DNA of the CDR3: TGCGCCAACAGCTTGGAATCAGGCCCTAGGGAGACCCAGTACTTC.

The V gene is TRBV11-1, the J gene TRBJ1-2; D remains ambiguous. This CDR3 contains 14 residues. CDR1 is SGHAT, CDR2 FQDESV, per germline (reference sequence). The CDR3, as DNA: TGTGTCAACAACTTCAAGGGATTTGGCTATGGCTACACCTTC. It is translated as CVNNFKGFGYGYTF.

Comment on this clonotype: Lacking the conserved final phenylalanine or tryptophan, this CDR3 likely reflects a read error. This chain uses TRBV6-5 with TRBJ1-2, with D maybe TRBD1 (5 bases). The CDR3 sequence is 14 residues long. Germline loops: CDR1 MNHEY, CDR2 SVGAGI. Trimming pared 6 bases from V and 10 bases from J, leaving 21 bases between. This chain's CDR3 is CASRPGTAELDYTL. Here the CDR3 DNA reads TGTGCCAGCAGACCCGGGACGGCTGAGTTGGACTACACCCTA.

As regards this clonotype: A read error is likely, as this CDR3 ends without the conserved phenylalanine or tryptophan. The DNA for the CDR3 is TGTGCCAGAAGTTACGAGATTGCAACTAATGAAAAACTGTTTTTA. It yields the protein CARSYEIATNEKLFL. The chain links TRBV6-5 to TRBJ1-4; D is uncertain. The germline V gene encodes CDR1 MNHEY and CDR2 SVGAGI. This CDR3 has 15 residues.

The chain joins TRBV5-1 to TRBJ2-5, with TRBD1 as a possible D gene (5 bases). Between the trimmed V and J ends, which lost 5 bases and 5 bases, there was a span of 19 bases. CDR1 and CDR2 from the germline V gene are SGHRS and YFSETQ. The CDR3 spans 15 residues. CDR3 sequence reads: CASSEIPSNRETQYF. The CDR3 DNA is TGCGCCAGCAGTGAGATCCCCTCCAACAGGGAGACCCAGTACTTC.

Remarks on this clonotype: Because it lacks the conserved phenylalanine or tryptophan at the end, this CDR3 is likely a read error. The V call is TRBV5-1, the J call TRBJ1-1; 8 nucleotides line up with TRBD1. Germline V gives CDR1 SGHRS, CDR2 YFSETQ. The CDR3 is made up of 13 amino acids. CDR3 sequence: CTSSFGQGTEAFS. For the CDR3, the DNA is TGCACCAGCAGCTTCGGACAGGGCACTGAAGCTTTCTCT.

As for this clonotype: The junction departs from the called germline gene at one end, perhaps through a read error. The rearrangement joins TRBV4-3 to TRBJ2-1, with D possibly TRBD2 on 6 matching bases. The germline gives CDR1 LGHNA, CDR2 YSLEER. The CDR3 consists of 16 residues. CDR3 residues: CASSQNRSGFHSEHFF. DNA of the CDR3: TGCGCCAGCAGCCAAAATAGGAGCGGGTTTCACAGTGAGCACTTCTTC.

This clonotype was observed a single time. This sequence joins TRBV7-2 and TRBJ2-1; a weak D match, TRBD1 (6 bases). Germline V gives CDR1 SGHTA, CDR2 FQGNSA. Deletions cut 0 bases from V and 6 bases from J, with 6 bases between. The CDR3 consists of 13 residues. Written as DNA, the CDR3 is TGTGCCAGCAGCTTAGCGGGGGCCAATGAGCAGTTCTTC. Translation: CASSLAGANEQFF. Together with reference TRBV7-2 and TRBJ2-1, the CDR3 gives the full variable domain: GAGVSQSPSNKVTEKGKDVELRCDPISGHTALYWYRQSLGQGLEFLIYFQGNSAPDKSGLPSDRFSAERTGGSVSTLTIQRTQQEDSAVYLCASSLAGANEQFFGPGTRLTVL.

Only a few counts were recorded for this clonotype. At one boundary the junction diverges from the germline segment, which might be a read error. This rearrangement joins TRBV6-6 to TRBJ1-6, with D perhaps matching TRBD1 (5 bases). CDR3 length equals 13 residues. Per germline, CDR1 MNHNY and CDR2 SVGAGI (reference sequence). CDR3 loop: CANSNTGISPLHF. CDR3 nucleotides: TGTGCCAACAGTAATACAGGAATTTCGCCCCTCCACTTT.

This clonotype showed up just once. The CDR3 end shows no conserved phenylalanine or tryptophan, and so a read error is likely. The rearrangement joins TRBV14 to TRBJ2-1; 8 nucleotides line up with TRBD2. The CDR3 spans 16 residues. CDR1 SGHDN and CDR2 FVKESK come from the germline V gene. CDR3 region: CASSAVAGWLNNDQFL. Written as DNA, the CDR3 is TGTGCCAGCAGTGCCGTAGCGGGATGGCTAAACAATGATCAGTTCCTC.

Notes on this clonotype: Since the CDR3 does not end with the conserved phenylalanine or tryptophan, this likely comes from a read error. The chain links TRBV11-2 to TRBJ2-7; D may be TRBD2 (5 bases). The CDR3 loop spans 15 amino acids. The V end lost 2 bases, the J end lost 5 bases, and 16 bases lay between the germline ends. CDR1 and CDR2 from the germline V gene are SGHAT and FQNNGV. The CDR3, as DNA: TGTGCCAGCAGCTTACGATGGACTGTGGAAAACGAGCAGTACCTC. It yields the protein CASSLRWTVENEQYL.